The clone carrying this T cell receptor (beta chain) was seen repeatedly, ten times or more. Each CDR3 protein gets one entry after TCRdb re-called the 5' RACE reads with MiXCR. The sample has 35,000 to 45,000 distinct CDR3 sequences, approximately 7.5% seen once; the top ten hold 9.4%. The time point is: blood at routine non-recurrence follow-up after resection. Sequencing of whole RNA from tumor, nontumor lung or frozen PBMC involved no sorting. The entry originates in a study of spatial heterogeneity in lung cancer. The CDR3 covers 16 residues. Germline CDR1 is SGHRS and CDR2 is YFSETQ. Trimming stripped 2 bases from V and 6 bases from J, with 17 bases between.

The chain couples TRBV5-1 to TRBJ2-2; D is perhaps TRBD1 (6 bases). The sequencing used PBMCs, collected at follow-up. This clonotype was obtained from a male donor with early-stage non-small cell lung cancer. The CDR3 protein is CASSFRDTGRAGELFF. In DNA, the CDR3 is TGCGCCAGCAGCTTCCGGGACACTGGAAGGGCCGGGGAGCTGTTTTTT.